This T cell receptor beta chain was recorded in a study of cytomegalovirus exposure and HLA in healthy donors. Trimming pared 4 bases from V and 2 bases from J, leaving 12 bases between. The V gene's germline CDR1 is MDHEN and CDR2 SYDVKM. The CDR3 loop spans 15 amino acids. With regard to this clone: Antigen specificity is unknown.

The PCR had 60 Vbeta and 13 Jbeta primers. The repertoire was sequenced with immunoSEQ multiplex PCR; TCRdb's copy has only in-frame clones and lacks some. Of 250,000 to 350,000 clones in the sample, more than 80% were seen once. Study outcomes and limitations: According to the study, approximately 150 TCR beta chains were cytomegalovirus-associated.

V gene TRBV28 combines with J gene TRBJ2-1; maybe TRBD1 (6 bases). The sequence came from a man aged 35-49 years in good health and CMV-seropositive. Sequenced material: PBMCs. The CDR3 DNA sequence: TGTGCCAGCAGTTACAGGGAAACCGCCTACAATGAGCAGTTCTTC. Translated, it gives CASSYRETAYNEQFF.